This T cell receptor (beta chain) comes out of a study of blood T cell repertoires in COVID-19 (dated by TCRdb to about 2020). The study in broad terms: Collaborator samples came from the United States, Italy and Spain and covered acute and convalescent phases of COVID-19. The samples were drawn from two sources: the first 160 participants of the ongoing ImmuneRACE study, and 1,200 or so subjects contributed by 6 global collaborators. HLA class I and class II types, where available, came from metadata supplied by the sample provider rather than from assay-based typing. Deeply sampled blood TCRbeta repertoires from subjects exposed to, actively infected with, or recovered from COVID-19 were included in the dataset. The repertoires were released in a freely available public database meant as a resource for research on the immune response to SARS-CoV-2. The material from the prospective study consisted of cDNA or gDNA derived from T cells, B-cell-depleted T cells, or PBMCs. The sample metadata nearly always contained a de-identified subject ID, COVID-19 status, age in years and sex.

Whole blood was collected in K2EDTA tubes by collaborating institutions according to the institutions' own protocols. For TCRbeta analysis, collaborators shipped samples in one of three forms: frozen whole blood, isolated PBMCs, or DNA extracted from either of those sample types. TCRbeta CDR3 regions were amplified from genomic DNA using the immunoSEQ Assay, a bias-controlled multiplex PCR. Regarding the original processing steps: Within the assay, amplification of reference gene primers was used to estimate how many nucleated cells each sample contained. Sequence reads were collapsed and filtered to measure the absolute abundance of every unique TCRbeta CDR3 rearrangement. For each sample, productive Simpson clonality was calculated by taking the square root of Simpson's diversity index across productive rearrangements. The table comes from immuneACCESS by way of TCRdb, which keeps in-frame sequences with V and J called. Part of the clones is missing from these tables; in studies checked, under half for an unresolved V gene and the rest for unknown reasons. From that table come the V and J calls and clone size; the DNA was used to work out D and trimming. In all, the sample holds about half a million clones, and 80% to 90% of those were seen once. 3.2% of the sample is held by the ten biggest clonotypes.

Trimming costs V 8 bases and J 0 bases, and their ends lie 14 bases apart. There are 15 amino acids in the CDR3, from cysteine to phenylalanine inclusive. The only DNA kept is the CDR3, 45 bases in frame from the first base. From a lookup of the germline V gene (reference sequence), CDR1 and CDR2 are LNHDA and SQIVND. As concerns this clone: Its antigen is still unknown. No base quality values were provided; no much bigger clone lies one nucleotide off.

The investigation overall reported the following: The amount of clinical and demographic metadata varied by source and participant and was provided uncurated.

This receptor was taken from a human donor in a cohort sampled during active COVID-19. In this chain, TRBV19 is recombined with TRBJ1-5; no D gene call is confident. Sequencing was carried out using peripheral blood. In nucleotides, the sequence is TGTGCCAGTCAGACACTTTTATATAGCAATCAGCCCCAGCATTTT. Protein translation: CASQTLLYSNQPQHF.